The next 2 T cell receptor beta chains were all read from a single sample in a study of T cell clusters in autoimmune cytopenias. TRB was amplified by touch-down multiplex PCR, primer pools A and B combined. Reprocessing the multiplex PCR reads, TCRdb reports a single entry for every CDR3 protein and omits DNA. Recorded here are roughly 7,000 distinct CDR3 sequences; the top ten clones represent 3.5%. TRB was amplified from approximately 250 ng of peripheral blood genomic DNA per sample. Source material: peripheral blood. The receptor set was obtained from a human donor with an autoimmune cytopenia or autoimmune hepatitis (not recorded which).

This clonotype is medium-sized (0.01 to 0.1%) by frequency. The chain uses TRBV29-1 and TRBJ1-1; TCRdb lists TRBD1, though no DNA is available to test this call. This CDR3 has 13 amino acids. The germline gives CDR1 SQVTM, CDR2 ANQGSEA. CDR3 in amino acids: CSAAGEFNTEAFF. Using reference TRBV29-1 and TRBJ1-1 for the parts outside the CDR3, the full variable domain is SAVISQKPSRDICQRGTSLTIQCQVDSQVTMMFWYRQQPGQSLTLIATANQGSEATYESGFVIDKFPISRPNLTFSTLTVSNMSPEDSSIYLCSAAGEFNTEAFFGQGTRLTVV.

This clonotype is medium-sized by frequency. The CDR3 region is CASSITGTRGTDTQYF. V and J are TRBV11-1 and TRBJ2-3; as DNA is missing, the TRBD2 call by TCRdb cannot be tested. The germline CDR1 and CDR2 sequences are SGHAT and FQDESV (reference sequence). The CDR3 contains 16 residues. Filled out from reference TRBV11-1 and TRBJ2-3, the complete variable domain reads EAEVAQSPRYKITEKSQAVAFWCDPISGHATLYWYRQILGQGPELLVQFQDESVVDDSQLPKDRFSAERLKGVDSTLKIQPAELGDSAMYLCASSITGTRGTDTQYFGPGTRLTVL.